This T cell receptor (beta chain) derives from a study of blood T cell repertoires in COVID-19. Background on the study: Before being deemed recovered, Cohort 3 donors had two negative PCRs, clearance, or symptom resolution. In each case, the material was cDNA or gDNA derived from T cells, B-cell-depleted T cells, or PBMCs.

The study recruited people aged roughly 18 to 100 years across under 25 US areas. Source study methods: Reference gene primer amplification yielded estimated nucleated cell counts. TCRdb keeps only in-frame clones here, not all; method: immunoSEQ multiplex PCR. V and J calls and clone size are those listed in that table; D and trimming were worked out from the DNA. Here the sample spans over 150,000 clones, 79% being singletons. This clone was observed once. The CDR3 sequence is 14 residues long. Trimming removed 5 bases from V and 5 bases from J; junction bases left unmatched: 4. The germline V gene has CDR1 SGHTA and CDR2 FQGNSA.

This chain uses TRBV7-2 with TRBJ1-4; 8 bases agree with TRBD1. The TCR sequence derives from a woman in her seventies in a cohort exposed to, infected with or recovered from COVID-19 (not recorded which). The sample was PBMCs or T cells enriched from blood (not recorded which). CDR3 loop: CASSLRTGNEKLFF. The CDR3 DNA reads TGTGCCAGCAGCCTACGGACAGGGAATGAAAAACTGTTTTTT.